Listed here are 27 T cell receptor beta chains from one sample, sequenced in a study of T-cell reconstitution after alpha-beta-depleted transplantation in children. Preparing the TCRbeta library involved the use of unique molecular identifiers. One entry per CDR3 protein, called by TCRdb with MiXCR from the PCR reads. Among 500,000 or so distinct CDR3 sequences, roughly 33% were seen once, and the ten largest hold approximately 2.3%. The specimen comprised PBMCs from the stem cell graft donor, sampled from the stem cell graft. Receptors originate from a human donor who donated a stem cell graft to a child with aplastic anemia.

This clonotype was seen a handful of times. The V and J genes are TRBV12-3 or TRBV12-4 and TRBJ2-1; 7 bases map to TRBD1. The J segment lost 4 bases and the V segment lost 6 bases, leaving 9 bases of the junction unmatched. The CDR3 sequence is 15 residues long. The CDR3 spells CASSSPGTAYNEQFF. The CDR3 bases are TGTGCCAGCAGCAGTCCCGGGACAGCATACAATGAGCAGTTCTTC.

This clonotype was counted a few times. DNA for the CDR3: TGCAGTGCCCACAGGGGGCGAAGGACTGAAGCTTTCTTT. Amino acids: CSAHRGRRTEAFF. V gene TRBV20-1 combines with J gene TRBJ1-1, with TRBD1 matching over 9 bases. The V gene's germline CDR1 is DFQATT and CDR2 SNEGSKA (reference sequence). There are 13 residues in the CDR3. The V segment lost 6 bases and the J segment 5 bases; nucleotides outside the gene matches: 7.

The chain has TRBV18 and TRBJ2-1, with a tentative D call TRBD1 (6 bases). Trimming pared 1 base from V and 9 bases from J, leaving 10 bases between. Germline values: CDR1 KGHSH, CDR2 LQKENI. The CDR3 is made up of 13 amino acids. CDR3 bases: TGTGCCAGCTCACCACAGCAGGGGAGTGAGCAGTTCTTC. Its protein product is CASSPQQGSEQFF. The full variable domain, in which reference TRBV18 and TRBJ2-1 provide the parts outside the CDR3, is NAGVMQNPRHLVRRRGQEARLRCSPMKGHSHVYWYRQLPEEGLKFMVYLQKENIIDESGMPKERFSAEFPKEGPSILRIQQVVRGDSAAYFCASSPQQGSEQFFGPGTRLTVL.

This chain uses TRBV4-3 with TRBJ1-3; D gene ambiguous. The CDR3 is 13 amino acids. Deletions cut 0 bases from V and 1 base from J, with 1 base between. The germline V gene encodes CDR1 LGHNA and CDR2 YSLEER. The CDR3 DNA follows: TGCGCCAGCAGCCAAGAATCTGGAAACACCATATATTTT. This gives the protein CASSQESGNTIYF.

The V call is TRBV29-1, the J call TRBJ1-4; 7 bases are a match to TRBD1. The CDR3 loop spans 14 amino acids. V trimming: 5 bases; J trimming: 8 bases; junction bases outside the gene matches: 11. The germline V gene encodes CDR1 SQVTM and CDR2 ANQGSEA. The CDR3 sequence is CSVRSGGVFEKLFF. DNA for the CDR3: TGCAGCGTTCGTTCAGGGGGGGTTTTCGAAAAACTGTTTTTT. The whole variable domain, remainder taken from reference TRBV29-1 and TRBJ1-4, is SAVISQKPSRDICQRGTSLTIQCQVDSQVTMMFWYRQQPGQSLTLIATANQGSEATYESGFVIDKFPISRPNLTFSTLTVSNMSPEDSSIYLCSVRSGGVFEKLFFGSGTQLSVL.

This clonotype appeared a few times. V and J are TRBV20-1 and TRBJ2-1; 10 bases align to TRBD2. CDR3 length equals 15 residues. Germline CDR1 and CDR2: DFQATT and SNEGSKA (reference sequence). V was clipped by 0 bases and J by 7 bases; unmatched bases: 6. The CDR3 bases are TGCAGTGCTAGAGACCTAGCGGGAGTTGTTAATGAGCAGTTCTTC. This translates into CSARDLAGVVNEQFF.

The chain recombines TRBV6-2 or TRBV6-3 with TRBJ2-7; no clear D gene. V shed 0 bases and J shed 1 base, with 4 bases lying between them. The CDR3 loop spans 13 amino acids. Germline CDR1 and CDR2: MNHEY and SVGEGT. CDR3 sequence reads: CASSYSQSYEQYF. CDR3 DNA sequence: TGTGCCAGCAGTTACTCGCAGTCCTACGAGCAGTACTTC.

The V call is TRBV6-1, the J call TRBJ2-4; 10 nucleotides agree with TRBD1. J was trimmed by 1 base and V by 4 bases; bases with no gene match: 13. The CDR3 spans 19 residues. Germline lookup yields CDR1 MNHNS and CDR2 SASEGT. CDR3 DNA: TGTGCCAGCAGTGTCCGTCCCGGGACAGGGGAGGAGGCCAAAAACATTCAGTACTTC. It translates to CASSVRPGTGEEAKNIQYF.

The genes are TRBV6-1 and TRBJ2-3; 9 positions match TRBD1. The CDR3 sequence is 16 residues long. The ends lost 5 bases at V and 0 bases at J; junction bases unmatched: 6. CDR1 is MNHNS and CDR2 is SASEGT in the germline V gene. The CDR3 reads CASSTRTGDSTDTQYF. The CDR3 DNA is TGTGCCAGCAGTACGCGGACAGGGGATAGCACAGATACGCAGTATTTT.

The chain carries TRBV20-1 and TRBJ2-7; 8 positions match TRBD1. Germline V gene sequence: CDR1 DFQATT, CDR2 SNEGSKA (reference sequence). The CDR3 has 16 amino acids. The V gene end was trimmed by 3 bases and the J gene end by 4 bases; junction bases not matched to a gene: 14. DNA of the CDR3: TGCAGTGCTAGGCCCTCGGACAGGGAAAATTTATACGAGCAGTACTTC. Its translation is CSARPSDRENLYEQYF.

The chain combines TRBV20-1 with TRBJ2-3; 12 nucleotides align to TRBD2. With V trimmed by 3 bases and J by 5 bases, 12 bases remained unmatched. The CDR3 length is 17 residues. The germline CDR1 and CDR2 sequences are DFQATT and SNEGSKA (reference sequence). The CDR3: CSARGLAGVTVGDTQYF. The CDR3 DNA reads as TGCAGTGCTAGGGGACTAGCGGGCGTCACCGTCGGAGATACGCAGTATTTT.

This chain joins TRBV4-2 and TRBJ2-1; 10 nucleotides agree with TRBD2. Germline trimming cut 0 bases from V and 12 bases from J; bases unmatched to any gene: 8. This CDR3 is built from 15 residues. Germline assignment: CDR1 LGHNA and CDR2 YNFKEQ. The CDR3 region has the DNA TGTGCCAGCAGCCAAGATTCGGGGACTAGCGCCCTGCAGTTCTTC. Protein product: CASSQDSGTSALQFF.

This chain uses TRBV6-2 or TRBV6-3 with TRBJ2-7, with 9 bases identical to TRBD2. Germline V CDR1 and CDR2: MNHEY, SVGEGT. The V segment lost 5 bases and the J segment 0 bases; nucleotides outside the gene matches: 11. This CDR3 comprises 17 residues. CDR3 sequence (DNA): TGTGCCAGCAGTACGGGACTAGCCCTTTTTGCCTCCTACGAGCAGTACTTC. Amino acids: CASSTGLALFASYEQYF.

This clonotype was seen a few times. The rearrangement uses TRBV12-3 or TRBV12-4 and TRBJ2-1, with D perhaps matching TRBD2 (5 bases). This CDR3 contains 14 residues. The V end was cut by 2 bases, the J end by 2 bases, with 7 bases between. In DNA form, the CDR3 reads TGTGCCAGCAGTTTATCCGGGGCCTACAATGAGCAGTTCTTC. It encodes CASSLSGAYNEQFF.

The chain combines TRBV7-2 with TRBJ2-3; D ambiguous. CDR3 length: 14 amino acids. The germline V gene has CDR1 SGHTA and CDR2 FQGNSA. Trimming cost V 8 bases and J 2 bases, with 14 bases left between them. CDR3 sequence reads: CASGRRVITDTQYF. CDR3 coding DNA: TGTGCCAGCGGACGCAGAGTTATCACAGATACGCAGTATTTT.

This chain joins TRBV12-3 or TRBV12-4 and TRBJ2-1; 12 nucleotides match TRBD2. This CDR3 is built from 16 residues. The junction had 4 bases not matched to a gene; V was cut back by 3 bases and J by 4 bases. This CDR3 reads CASSFRTSGKYNEQFF. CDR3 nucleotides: TGTGCCAGCAGTTTTCGGACTAGCGGGAAGTACAATGAGCAGTTCTTC.

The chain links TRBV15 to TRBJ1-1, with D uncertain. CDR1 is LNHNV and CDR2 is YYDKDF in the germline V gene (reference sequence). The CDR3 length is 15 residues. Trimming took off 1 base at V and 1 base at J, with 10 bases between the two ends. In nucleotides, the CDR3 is TGTGCCACCAGCAGAGGGGCGGCTTCGAACACTGAAGCTTTCTTT. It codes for CATSRGAASNTEAFF.

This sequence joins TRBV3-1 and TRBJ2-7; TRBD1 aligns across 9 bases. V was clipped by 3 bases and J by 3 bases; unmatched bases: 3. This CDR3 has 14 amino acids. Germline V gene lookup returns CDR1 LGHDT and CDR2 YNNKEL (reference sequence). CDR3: CASSHATGGYEQYF. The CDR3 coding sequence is TGTGCCAGCAGCCATGCGACAGGGGGCTACGAGCAGTACTTC.

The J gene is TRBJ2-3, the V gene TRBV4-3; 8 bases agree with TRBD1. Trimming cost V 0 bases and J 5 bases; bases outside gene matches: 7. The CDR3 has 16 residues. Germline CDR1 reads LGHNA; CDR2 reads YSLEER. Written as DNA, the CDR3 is TGCGCCAGCAGCCAAGATCCTCCAGGGGGCGTAGATACGCAGTATTTT. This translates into CASSQDPPGGVDTQYF.

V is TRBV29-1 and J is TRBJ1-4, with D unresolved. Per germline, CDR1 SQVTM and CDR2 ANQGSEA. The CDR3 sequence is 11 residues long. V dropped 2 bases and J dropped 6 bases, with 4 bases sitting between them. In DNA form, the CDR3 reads TGCAGCGTTGAAAAGGATGAAAAACTGTTTTTT. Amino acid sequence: CSVEKDEKLFF.

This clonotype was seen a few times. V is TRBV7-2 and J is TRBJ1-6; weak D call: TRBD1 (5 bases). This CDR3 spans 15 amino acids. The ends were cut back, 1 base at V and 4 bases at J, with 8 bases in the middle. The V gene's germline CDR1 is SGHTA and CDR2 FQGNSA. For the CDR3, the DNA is TGTGCCAGCAGCTTAGGGGGGATTTATAATTCACCCCTCCACTTT. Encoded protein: CASSLGGIYNSPLHF.

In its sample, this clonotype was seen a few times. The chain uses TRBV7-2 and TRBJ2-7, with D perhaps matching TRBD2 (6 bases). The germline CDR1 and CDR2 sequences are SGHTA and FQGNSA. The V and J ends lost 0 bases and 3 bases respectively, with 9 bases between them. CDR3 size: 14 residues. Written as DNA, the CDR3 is TGTGCCAGCAGCTTAGCGACGGGGGTCTACGAGCAGTACTTC. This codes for CASSLATGVYEQYF.

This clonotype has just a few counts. The CDR3 DNA follows: TGCGCCAGCAGCTTATATACCGATAGGACCGAGCAGTACTTC. It is translated as CASSLYTDRTEQYF. This chain uses TRBV5-1 with TRBJ2-7; D is unresolved. The V end lost 2 bases, the J end lost 6 bases, and 15 bases lay between the germline ends. This CDR3 has 14 amino acids. Germline V gives CDR1 SGHRS, CDR2 YFSETQ.

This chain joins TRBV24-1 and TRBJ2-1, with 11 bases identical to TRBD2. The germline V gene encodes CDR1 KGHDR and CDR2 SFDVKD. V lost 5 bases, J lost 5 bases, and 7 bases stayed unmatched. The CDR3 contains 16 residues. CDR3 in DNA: TGTGCCACCAGTGTCCTCGGGACTAGCGGCAACAATGAGCAGTTCTTC. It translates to CATSVLGTSGNNEQFF.

For the CDR3, the DNA is TGTGCCAGCAGTTACTCAGGGGGGGGCATTGCAGATACGCAGTATTTT. Translated: CASSYSGGGIADTQYF. The chain couples TRBV6-2 or TRBV6-3 to TRBJ2-3, with a tentative D call TRBD2 (7 bases). Trimming took off 0 bases at V and 4 bases at J, with 14 bases between the two ends. The CDR3 consists of 16 residues. Germline lookup yields CDR1 MNHEY and CDR2 SVGEGT.

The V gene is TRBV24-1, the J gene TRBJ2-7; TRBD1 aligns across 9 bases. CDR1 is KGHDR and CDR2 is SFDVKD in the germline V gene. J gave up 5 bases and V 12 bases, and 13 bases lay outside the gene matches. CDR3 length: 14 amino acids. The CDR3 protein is CAAQSGTGNNEQYF. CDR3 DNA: TGTGCCGCCCAATCCGGGACAGGGAACAACGAGCAGTACTTC.

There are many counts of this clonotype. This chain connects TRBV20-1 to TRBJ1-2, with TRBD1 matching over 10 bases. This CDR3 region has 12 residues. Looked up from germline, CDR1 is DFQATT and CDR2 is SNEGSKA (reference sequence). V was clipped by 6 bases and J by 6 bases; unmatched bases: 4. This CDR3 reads CSALGTGDGYTF. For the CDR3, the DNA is TGCAGTGCCCTGGGGACAGGGGATGGCTACACCTTC.